This TCR beta chain is drawn from a study of T cell responses to AZD1222 COVID-19 vaccine. Background on the study: Combined were second doses at about 4 or about 12 weeks.

Sequencing used immunoSEQ multiplex PCR; TCRdb keeps in-frame clones, though not all of them. The sample has about 150,000 clones, around 91% seen once. Study findings and constraints: White British donors predominated, females outnumbered males, and clonal diversity was possibly underestimated. Close to half of spike-specific TCRs reportedly recognize unmutated variant regions. Spike-specific TCR breadth and depth both grew after two AZD1222 doses.

About this clone itself: Its antigen is currently unknown.

The sequence came from an adult in good health. The sample was peripheral blood, taken on day 0 of AZD1222 vaccination.

CDR3: CASSPARTEAFF. The CDR3 nucleotides are TGTGCCAGCAGCCCCGCGAGGACTGAAGCTTTCTTT. The V call is TRBV7-8, the J call TRBJ1-1; no definite D call. The V gene lost 5 bases and the J gene lost 5 bases, with 9 bases spanning the gap. Germline V gene data show CDR1 as SGHVS and CDR2 as FQNEAQ. CDR3 length equals 12 residues.